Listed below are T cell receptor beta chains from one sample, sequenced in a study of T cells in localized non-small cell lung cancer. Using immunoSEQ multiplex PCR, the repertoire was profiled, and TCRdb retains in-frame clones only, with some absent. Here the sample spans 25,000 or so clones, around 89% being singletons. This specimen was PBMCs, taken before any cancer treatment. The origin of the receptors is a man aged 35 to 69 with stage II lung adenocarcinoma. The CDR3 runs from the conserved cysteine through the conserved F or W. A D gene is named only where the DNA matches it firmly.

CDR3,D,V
CASSRRQLDQPQHF,.,TRBV21-1
CASSLDTGMSSYEQYF,.,TRBV5-1
CASSPDQTLDREQFF,TRBD1,TRBV18
CSASVLYEQYF,.,TRBV20-1
CAWSAQASEQYF,.,TRBV30
CASSFRARDGYTF,.,TRBV5-4
CASTRYLTGMGNTEAFF,.,TRBV19
CASSEAGTANTGELFF,TRBD1,TRBV10-1
CASSETVGTDTQYF,.,TRBV27
CASSAGGSYNKQFF,TRBD1,TRBV6-1
CASSQDGGTSAEQFF,TRBD2,TRBV4-2
CASSSSPGVYNEQFF,.,TRBV7-7
CASSLEIPVGYTF,.,TRBV28
CASSLVFAGELFF,.,TRBV5-6
CASSLGGEKLFF,.,TRBV7-2
CASSSGQGAGNEQFF,TRBD1,TRBV6-6
CVTSRDLGTAFNEQFF,TRBD1,TRBV15
CASSLRFPDRVAYEQYF,TRBD1,TRBV13
CASRGGSYEQYF,.,TRBV5-1
CASSSVPYEQYF,.,TRBV5-6
CASSQGTGTTDTQYF,TRBD1,TRBV4-1
CASSFPEALAKNIQYF,.,TRBV27